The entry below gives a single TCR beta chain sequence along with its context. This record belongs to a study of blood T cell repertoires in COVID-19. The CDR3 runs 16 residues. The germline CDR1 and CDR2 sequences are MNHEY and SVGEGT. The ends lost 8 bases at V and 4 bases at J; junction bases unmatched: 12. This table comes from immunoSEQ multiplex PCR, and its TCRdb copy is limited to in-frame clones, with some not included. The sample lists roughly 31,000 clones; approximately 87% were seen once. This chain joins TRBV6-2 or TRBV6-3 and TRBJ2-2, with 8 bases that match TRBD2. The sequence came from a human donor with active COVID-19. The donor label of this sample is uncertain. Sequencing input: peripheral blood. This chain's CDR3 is CASRLLAGGLTGELFF. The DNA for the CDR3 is TGTGCCAGCCGCCTCCTGGCGGGGGGCCTCACCGGGGAGCTGTTTTTT.